Listed below are T cell receptor beta chains from one sample, sequenced in a study of metastatic and nonmetastatic thyroid tumors. TCRdb re-called the PCR reads via MiXCR. Here the sample spans tens of thousands of clones, approximately 13% being singletons. Sequencing was performed on tumor tissue. The source is a female donor with papillary thyroid cancer or a benign thyroid nodule (not recorded which). Some clones in this sample may be carry-over from other donors' samples. Each CDR3 is given with its conserved first and last residue. D genes are given only for firm matches. Clone size is stated in some rows and not others, as once, few, many or a class when expanded.

v_call	clone_size	d_call	j_call	cdr3_aa	cdr3_nt
TRBV6-1	many	NA	TRBJ1-1	CASSEASEGTEAFF	TGTGCCAGCAGTGAAGCGTCGGAGGGCACTGAAGCTTTCTTT
TRBV7-3	many	NA	TRBJ2-1	CASSLTGEGGEQFF	TGTGCCAGCAGCCTGACAGGGGAGGGGGGTGAGCAGTTCTTC
TRBV28	NA	TRBD1	TRBJ1-5	CASLAGRGFGQPQHF	TGTGCCAGCCTCGCCGGCAGGGGGTTCGGACAGCCCCAGCATTTT
TRBV5-1	many	TRBD1	TRBJ2-5	CASSLDRWGDRGHQETQYF	TGCGCCAGCAGCTTAGATCGTTGGGGCGACAGGGGGCACCAAGAGACCCAGTACTTC
TRBV27	few	NA	TRBJ2-7	CASSLFTGKLRHEQYF	TGTGCCAGCAGTTTATTCACCGGAAAGCTTCGCCACGAGCAGTACTTC
TRBV6-6	many	NA	TRBJ2-3	CASSYSGGRGTDTQYF	TGTGCCAGCAGTTACAGTGGGGGGCGGGGCACAGATACGCAGTATTTT
TRBV18	many	NA	TRBJ2-1	CASSPHLAGPWNEQFF	TGTGCCAGCTCACCCCATCTCGCGGGACCGTGGAATGAGCAGTTCTTC
TRBV28	many	TRBD1	TRBJ1-2	CASSLSGTAGFYGYTF	TGTGCCAGCAGTTTATCCGGGACAGCGGGATTCTATGGCTACACCTTC
TRBV5-5	many	NA	TRBJ2-7	CASSLLSRVYEQYF	TGTGCCAGCAGCTTGTTGTCCAGGGTCTACGAGCAGTACTTC
TRBV10-3	few	NA	TRBJ2-4	CAIRAEGAKNIQYF	TGTGCCATCAGAGCAGAGGGAGCCAAAAACATTCAGTACTTC
TRBV12-3/TRBV12-4	many	NA	TRBJ2-1	CASSFSPGLEQFF	TGTGCCAGCAGTTTTTCGCCGGGGCTCGAGCAGTTCTTC
TRBV3-1	NA	NA	TRBJ1-2	CASSQEGGGGYTF	TGTGCCAGCAGCCAAGAAGGAGGAGGGGGCTACACCTTC
TRBV6-1	many	TRBD1	TRBJ2-2	CASRDSGGTGELFF	TGTGCCAGCCGGGACAGTGGGGGAACCGGGGAGCTGTTTTTT
TRBV29-1	many	NA	TRBJ2-7	CSVVLDAYEQYF	TGCAGCGTAGTACTGGACGCCTACGAGCAGTACTTC
TRBV18	many	NA	TRBJ2-6	CASSPGTSGANVLTF	TGTGCCAGCTCTCCAGGGACTTCTGGGGCCAACGTCCTGACTTTC
TRBV12-3/TRBV12-4	many	NA	TRBJ2-7	CASSRDRSYEQYF	TGTGCCAGCAGTAGGGACCGGTCCTACGAGCAGTACTTC
TRBV20-1	many	NA	TRBJ1-2	CSARDPGGESYGYTF	TGCAGTGCTAGAGACCCTGGCGGGGAGAGTTATGGCTACACCTTC
TRBV6-2/TRBV6-3	few	TRBD2	TRBJ2-7	CASIAPSGRIDQQYF	TGTGCCAGCATTGCCCCCAGCGGGAGGATCGACCAGCAGTACTTC
TRBV11-1	NA	NA	TRBJ2-1	CASSRGVETHNGQFF	TGTGCCAGCAGCAGAGGAGTAGAAACCCATAATGGGCAGTTCTTC
TRBV6-1	many	NA	TRBJ2-7	CASSTGWSFYEQYF	TGTGCCAGCAGTACAGGGTGGTCCTTCTACGAGCAGTACTTC
TRBV20-1	once	TRBD1	TRBJ1-2	CSARIPGQGAPGGYGYTF	TGCAGTGCTCGAATACCGGGACAGGGAGCTCCTGGGGGCTATGGCTACACCTTC
TRBV2	many	NA	TRBJ2-7	CASKGRLDSYEQYF	TGTGCCAGCAAAGGACGCTTGGACTCCTACGAGCAGTACTTC
TRBV9	NA	TRBD1	TRBJ2-4	CASSGDRGAKNIRYF	TGTGCCAGCAGCGGGGACAGGGGTGCCAAAAACATTCGGTACTTC
TRBV2	many	NA	TRBJ2-2	CASSELAGGELFF	TGTGCCAGCAGTGAACTAGCAGGCGGGGAGCTGTTTTTT
TRBV11-2	many	NA	TRBJ2-1	CASSLGAGTNEQFF	TGTGCCAGCAGCTTAGGGGCAGGGACCAATGAGCAGTTCTTC
TRBV20-1	NA	TRBD1	TRBJ2-5	CSAPSGTGGGDTQYF	TGCAGTGCTCCCTCCGGGACAGGGGGCGGAGATACTCAGTACTTC
TRBV2	many	TRBD2	TRBJ2-7	CASSGGTSGRVHEQYF	TGTGCCAGCAGTGGCGGGACTAGCGGGAGGGTCCACGAGCAGTACTTC
TRBV18	NA	NA	TRBJ2-5	CASSPPSQETQYF	TGTGCCAGCTCACCACCGAGTCAGGAGACCCAGTACTTC
TRBV19	many	NA	TRBJ1-2	CASSTYLTGNYGYTF	TGTGCCAGTAGTACCTATTTGACGGGTAACTATGGCTACACCTTC
TRBV6-2/TRBV6-3	many	NA	TRBJ1-2	CASSRSGNTNYGYTF	TGTGCCAGCAGCCGGTCAGGGAACACTAACTATGGCTACACCTTC
TRBV20-1	many	NA	TRBJ2-5	CSARGPSEETQYF	TGCAGTGCTAGAGGCCCCTCAGAGGAGACCCAGTACTTC
TRBV12-3/TRBV12-4	many	TRBD2	TRBJ2-3	CASSWGGSKDTQYF	TGTGCCAGCAGCTGGGGCGGGAGTAAAGATACGCAGTATTTT
TRBV2	many	TRBD1	TRBJ1-1	CASSEGQGEGWFATEAFF	TGTGCCAGCAGTGAAGGACAGGGGGAGGGGTGGTTTGCCACTGAAGCTTTCTTT
TRBV20-1	many	TRBD1	TRBJ1-4	CSARSGQGDEKLFF	TGCAGTGCTAGATCAGGACAGGGGGATGAAAAACTGTTTTTT
TRBV20-1	once	TRBD2	TRBJ2-7	CSARDLAGGRDHEQYF	TGCAGTGCTAGAGATTTAGCTGGCGGGAGAGACCACGAGCAGTACTTC
TRBV6-1	few	NA	TRBJ2-3	CASKSSGLVVDTQYF	TGTGCCAGCAAGTCCTCTGGCTTGGTGGTAGATACGCAGTATTTT
TRBV10-1	many	NA	TRBJ2-1	CASSERGSAYNEQFF	TGCGCCAGCAGTGAAAGAGGGAGCGCATACAATGAGCAGTTCTTC
TRBV12-3/TRBV12-4	many	NA	TRBJ1-1	CASSPMGSLRDPEAFF	TGTGCCAGCAGCCCAATGGGGTCCCTAAGGGATCCTGAAGCTTTCTTT
TRBV30	many	NA	TRBJ1-2	CAWSVSGGSNYGYTF	TGTGCCTGGAGTGTTTCCGGGGGTTCTAACTATGGCTACACCTTC
TRBV12-3/TRBV12-4	NA	TRBD1	TRBJ1-5	CASSSGQGTDSSQPQHF	TGTGCCAGCAGTTCGGGACAGGGGACGGATAGCAGTCAGCCCCAGCATTTT
TRBV5-1	NA	NA	TRBJ2-3	CASSARLGLTDTQYF	TGCGCCAGCAGCGCGCGACTGGGGCTCACAGATACGCAGTATTTT
TRBV7-2	many	NA	TRBJ2-7	CASSAGYEQCF	TGTGCCAGCAGCGCTGGATACGAGCAGTGCTTC
TRBV27	many	TRBD2	TRBJ2-7	CASSRTLRGEQYF	TGTGCCAGCAGTCGGACCTTGCGGGGGGAGCAGTACTTC
TRBV4-1	few	NA	TRBJ2-3	CASSQELAGGSTDTQYF	TGCGCCAGCAGCCAAGAGCTGGCGGGCGGAAGCACAGATACGCAGTATTTT
TRBV9	many	TRBD2	TRBJ2-1	CASSVGLAGGKYNEQFF	TGTGCCAGCAGCGTAGGACTAGCGGGAGGAAAGTACAATGAGCAGTTCTTC
TRBV5-6	many	TRBD2	TRBJ2-7	CASSLGLAGTYEQYF	TGTGCCAGCAGCTTAGGACTAGCGGGAACCTACGAGCAGTACTTC
TRBV20-1	many	NA	TRBJ2-5	CSASPSGGREETQYF	TGCAGTGCTAGCCCCTCCGGGGGGCGTGAGGAGACCCAGTACTTC